One T cell receptor (beta chain) is described in this entry. Antigen unknown. The repertoire was sequenced with immunoSEQ multiplex PCR; TCRdb's copy has only in-frame clones and lacks some. The table lists 25,000 to 30,000 clones, less than 90% of them singletons. This specimen comes from a study of OX40 agonist ivuxolimab in advanced cancers. Study summary: The dose-escalation cohort was approximately 85% male, with a mean age of about 58 years, ranging about 23 to 79.

The CDR3 extends over 14 amino acids. Looked up from germline, CDR1 is SGHKS and CDR2 is YYEKEE (reference sequence). Trimming took off 5 bases at V and 5 bases at J, with 13 bases between the two ends. Study conclusions and caveats: In the expanded peripheral T cells, antigen specificity was never determined. Averaged across samples, CD8+ T cells carried more expanded clones than CD4+ did. CD4+ and CD8+ blood T cells expanded clonally by week 6 at 0.1 to 3.0 mg/kg.

The input for sequencing was CD4+ or CD8+ T cells sorted from blood, taken in a trial of the OX40 agonist ivuxolimab. J is TRBJ1-4 and V is TRBV5-5; D possibly corresponds to TRBD1 (6 bases). This sequence originates from an adult with an advanced solid tumor such as melanoma, head and neck, liver or kidney cancer. CDR3 nucleotide sequence: TGTGCCAGCAGGGTGAACAGGGCCAATGAAAAACTGTTTTTT. As protein: CASRVNRANEKLFF.